Listed below are T cell receptor beta chains from one sample, sequenced in a study of T cell clonotyping in hematopoietic cell transplantation. Sequenced by immunoSEQ multiplex PCR; TCRdb stores in-frame clones only, minus some. The table records approximately 46,000 clones, under 90% of them present only once. This material consisted of peripheral blood mononuclear cells, taken before stem cell transplant. These receptors were taken from a man between 60 and 75 years old with biphenotypic leukemia. Some clones in this sample may be carry-over from other donors' samples. CDR3s include the opening cysteine and the closing phenylalanine or tryptophan. The order of the fields is D gene, V gene, clone size, J gene, CDR3 DNA, CDR3 protein. A D gene is named only where the DNA matches it firmly. Clone sizes are given selectively: once, few, many, or a class where the clone is expanded.

TRBD2	TRBV7-8	once	TRBJ2-7	TGTGCCAGCAGCTTGGTCACTAGCGGTCGAGGAGGCGAGCAGTACTTC	CASSLVTSGRGGEQYF
NA	TRBV30	NA	TRBJ2-7	TGTGCCTGGGGGATTTCCTACGAGCAGTACTTC	CAWGISYEQYF
TRBD1	TRBV7-2	NA	TRBJ1-2	TGTGCCAGCAGCTTAGAGGGACAGATCTATGGCTACACCTTC	CASSLEGQIYGYTF
NA	TRBV10-3	NA	TRBJ1-1	TGTGCCATCTGGGGGGGGCACACTGAAGCTTTCTTT	CAIWGGHTEAFF
NA	TRBV2	NA	TRBJ2-1	TGTGCCAGCAGAATAATAGGGGATTGGTCGAATGAGCAGTTCTTC	CASRIIGDWSNEQFF
NA	TRBV11-3	NA	TRBJ2-2	TGTGCCAGCAGCTTAGACCCCCCTCCAGCCGGGGAGCTGTTTTTT	CASSLDPPPAGELFF
NA	TRBV4-1	NA	TRBJ1-2	TGCGCCAGCAGCCAAGATCAGGGTTCGGGGGGCGCCTATGGCTACACCTTC	CASSQDQGSGGAYGYTF
TRBD2	TRBV28	NA	TRBJ2-7	TGTGCCAGCAGTACGACGACTAGCGGGGCTTACGAGCAGTACTTC	CASSTTTSGAYEQYF
TRBD2	TRBV28	NA	TRBJ2-1	TGTGCCAGCAGCCGTCTAGCGGGGAACTACAATGAGCAGTTCTTC	CASSRLAGNYNEQFF
NA	TRBV28	NA	TRBJ2-2	TGTGCCTCTTGGTTGGCCGGGGAGCTGTTTTTT	CASWLAGELFF
NA	TRBV7-9	once	TRBJ1-1	TGTGCCAGCCTCCGGGACATGAACACTGAAGCTTTCTTT	CASLRDMNTEAFF
TRBD2	TRBV11-1	NA	TRBJ2-1	TGTGCCAGCAGCACGACCCAGACTAGCTTATATGATGAGCAGTTCTTC	CASSTTQTSLYDEQFF
NA	TRBV20-1	NA	TRBJ1-2	TGCAGTGCTGTGAGCTATGGCTACACCTTC	CSAVSYGYTF
TRBD2	TRBV5-4	NA	TRBJ2-7	TGTGCCAGCAGCTCAGGACTAGCGGGAGTCAACGAGCAGTACTTC	CASSSGLAGVNEQYF
NA	TRBV5-6	NA	TRBJ2-5	TGTGCCAGCAGCTTGCGGGACGACGGAGTTAGAGAGACCCAGTACTTC	CASSLRDDGVRETQYF
NA	TRBV5-5	NA	TRBJ2-7	TGTGCCAGCAGCGCCGGGCCCTGGGGTTCCTACGAGCAGTACTTC	CASSAGPWGSYEQYF
TRBD1	TRBV7-2	NA	TRBJ1-1	TGTGCCACCTCAGGGGGGAACACTGAAGCTTTCTTT	CATSGGNTEAFF
TRBD1	TRBV5-8	NA	TRBJ1-1	TGTGCCAGCAGCCTGACAGGGGGGGACACTGAAGCTTTCTTT	CASSLTGGDTEAFF
NA	TRBV7-9	medium-sized	TRBJ2-1	TGTGCCAGCAGCAGTGGCGGGACCGGCAATGAGCAGTTCTTC	CASSSGGTGNEQFF
NA	TRBV30	NA	TRBJ1-1	TGTGCCTGGAGTAGCGAGCGTTCTGAAGCTTTCTTT	CAWSSERSEAFF
NA	TRBV23-1	NA	TRBJ2-1	TGCGCCAGCAGTCCCCTCCGGGACAGGACTCCCCGGGCGGGAGTTTCGGGGGTTGATGAGCAGTTCTTC	CASSPLRDRTPRAGVSGVDEQFF
TRBD2	TRBV6-1	NA	TRBJ2-3	TGTGCCAGCAGTGAAGGTCTAGCGGGAGGCACAGATACGCAGTATTTT	CASSEGLAGGTDTQYF
NA	TRBV7-6	NA	TRBJ2-7	TGTGCCAGCAGCTTAATTTTCTCGACACCTGCCTACGAGCAGTACTTC	CASSLIFSTPAYEQYF
NA	TRBV7-9	NA	TRBJ1-2	TGTGCCAGCAGCTTATCCGGGGGCTACACCTTC	CASSLSGGYTF
NA	TRBV6-1	NA	TRBJ2-7	TGTGCCAGCAGTGAAGCGGACCCAAACCCCTACGAGCAGTACTTC	CASSEADPNPYEQYF
TRBD2	TRBV10-3	NA	TRBJ2-1	TGTGCCATCAGTGAGACTAGCGGGGGGGAGCAGTTCTTC	CAISETSGGEQFF
TRBD2	TRBV28	NA	TRBJ2-2	TGTGCCAGCAGTGAACTAGCGGGAGCGGACGGGGAGCTGTTTTTT	CASSELAGADGELFF
NA	TRBV4-3	NA	TRBJ1-4	TGCGCCAGCAGCCAAGAAGTAGGGGCAACTAATGAAAAACTGTTTTTT	CASSQEVGATNEKLFF
TRBD2	TRBV28	NA	TRBJ2-7	TGTGCCAGCAGTTTGGGGCTAGCGGGACCCTCCTACGAGCAGTACTTC	CASSLGLAGPSYEQYF
NA	TRBV2	NA	TRBJ2-1	TGTGCCAGCACTCAGGCCAGTGAGCAGTTCTTC	CASTQASEQFF
NA	TRBV29-1	NA	TRBJ2-2	TGCAGCGTTATACCGGGACACGCACCCACCGGGGAGCTGTTTTTT	CSVIPGHAPTGELFF
NA	TRBV6-6	NA	TRBJ1-5	TGTGCCAGCAGTTACTGGGATAGCAATCAGCCCCAGCATTTT	CASSYWDSNQPQHF
NA	TRBV30	NA	TRBJ1-2	TGTGCCCTCAGCCGGCAGTCTGGCGGCTACACCTTC	CALSRQSGGYTF
NA	TRBV5-4	few	TRBJ2-3	TGTGCCAGCAGCTTGGGGGACCTTGAGGATACGCAGTATTTT	CASSLGDLEDTQYF
TRBD1	TRBV28	NA	TRBJ1-5	TGTGCCAGCAGTCCCCCCGGGACAGGGATTAGCAATCAGCCCCAGCATTTT	CASSPPGTGISNQPQHF
NA	TRBV28	NA	TRBJ1-5	TGTGCCAGCAGTTTATGGGACAAAGTACCCAGTCAGCCCCAGCATTTT	CASSLWDKVPSQPQHF
TRBD1	TRBV19	NA	TRBJ1-4	TGTGCCAGTAGTCGGGACAGCTCAAATGAAAAACTGTTTTTT	CASSRDSSNEKLFF
TRBD2	TRBV15	NA	TRBJ2-7	TGTGCCACCAGCAGTCGGGAGGGGTCCTACGAGCAGTACTTC	CATSSREGSYEQYF
TRBD1	TRBV5-1	NA	TRBJ1-1	TGCGCCAGCAGCTACGACTTCAGGGGGGCGCACACTGAAGCTTTCTTT	CASSYDFRGAHTEAFF
TRBD1	TRBV2	NA	TRBJ2-7	TGTGCCAGCAGTGAATGGGACAGGGGGCGCGAGCAGTACTTC	CASSEWDRGREQYF
TRBD1	TRBV19	NA	TRBJ1-1	TGTGCCAGTAGTCCGAGACAGGGCGCTGAAGCTTTCTTT	CASSPRQGAEAFF
NA	TRBV7-3	NA	TRBJ2-1	TGTGCCAGCAGCCAAAGGGGCGGGGCCTACAATGAGCAGTTCTTC	CASSQRGGAYNEQFF
NA	TRBV7-9	NA	TRBJ1-5	TGTGCCAGCAGCTTAGGAACAGGAGAAAATCAGCCCCAGCATTTT	CASSLGTGENQPQHF
NA	TRBV9	NA	TRBJ2-7	TGTGCCAGCAGCGCAGGCGGAAGGAGCTCCTACGAGCAGTACTTC	CASSAGGRSSYEQYF
TRBD2	TRBV30	once	TRBJ2-3	TGTGCCTGGAGTCCTCTAGCGGGACATAGCACAGATACGCAGTATTTT	CAWSPLAGHSTDTQYF
TRBD1	TRBV28	NA	TRBJ1-4	TGTGCCAGCAGTTTCGACAGGGTTAATGAAAAACTGTTTTTT	CASSFDRVNEKLFF
TRBD1	TRBV2	NA	TRBJ1-4	TGTGGGACAGGGATGCCTAATGAAAAACTGTTTTTT	CGTGMPNEKLFF
NA	TRBV15	NA	TRBJ2-5	TGTGCCACCAGCAGAGAGATTGGAGAACTCCAAGAGACCCAGTACTTC	CATSREIGELQETQYF
NA	TRBV5-1	NA	TRBJ2-5	TGCGCCAGCAGCTTGGCCCCACAAGAGACCCAGTACTTC	CASSLAPQETQYF
TRBD2	TRBV19	few	TRBJ2-2	TGTGCCAGTAGTATTTCTAGCGGGAACACCGGGGAGCTGTTTTTT	CASSISSGNTGELFF
NA	TRBV5-4	NA	TRBJ2-3	TGTGCCAGCAGCGGCCGCGGGGAGGTGACCGATACGCAGTATTTT	CASSGRGEVTDTQYF
TRBD2	TRBV4-2	NA	TRBJ2-1	TGTGCCAGCAGCCAACGTCTCTGGCTAGCGGGAGATGAGGGCAACAATGAGCAGTTCTTC	CASSQRLWLAGDEGNNEQFF
NA	TRBV11-2	NA	TRBJ2-2	TGTGCCAGCAGACCCAGGACAGAGAACACCGGGGAGCTGTTTTTT	CASRPRTENTGELFF
NA	TRBV5-1	NA	TRBJ1-2	TGCGCCAGCAGCTTGGATCTATCCTATGGCTACACCTTC	CASSLDLSYGYTF
TRBD2	TRBV19	NA	TRBJ2-2	TGTGCCAGTAGTACGGGACTAGCGGGAGGGCAGGTTACCGGGGAGCTGTTTTTT	CASSTGLAGGQVTGELFF
NA	TRBV4-2	once	TRBJ1-4	TGTGCCAGCAGCCAAGAGGGCCCTACAGAGGGTTATTCTGAAAAACTGTTTTTT	CASSQEGPTEGYSEKLFF
NA	TRBV28	NA	TRBJ1-1	TGTGCCAGCAGCATTAAGGGTACTGAAGCTTTCTTT	CASSIKGTEAFF
NA	TRBV5-1	NA	TRBJ2-3	TGCGCCAGCAGCTGGGGTGTCGGGGAAATCACAGATACGCAGTATTTT	CASSWGVGEITDTQYF
TRBD2	TRBV7-2	NA	TRBJ2-7	TGTGCCAGCAGCTCCGGGAGGGCCGTCTCCTACGAGCAGTACTTC	CASSSGRAVSYEQYF
NA	TRBV30	once	TRBJ2-1	TGTGCCTGGAGTGAGTCTCTGGACGAGGATGAGCAGTTCTTC	CAWSESLDEDEQFF